The rows below give T cell receptor beta chains drawn from one sample of a study of T cell responses to AZD1222 COVID-19 vaccine. The method was immunoSEQ multiplex PCR; TCRdb's version includes in-frame clones alone and lacks a portion of them. The repertoire holds 95,000 to 150,000 clones, approximately 90% seen once, with 6.5% to 9.5% in the top ten. The sample here was peripheral blood, taken on day 0 of AZD1222 vaccination. These TCRs come from an adult in good health. Each CDR3 is given with its conserved first and last residue. D genes are given only for firm matches. Not every row has a clone size; where given, it reads once, few, many or a size class.

NA	NA	TRBV7-2	TRBJ2-3	TGTGCCAGCAGCTTATGGTGTCGGAGTTGCACAGATACGCAGTATTTT	CASSLWCRSCTDTQYF
NA	NA	TRBV7-9	TRBJ2-1	TGTGCCAGCAGCAAATTAGCCATACAAGGGTACAATGAGCAGTTCTTC	CASSKLAIQGYNEQFF
NA	NA	TRBV15	TRBJ2-3	TGTGCCACCAGCAGTGGGCTCCTGTTCACAGATACGCAGTATTTT	CATSSGLLFTDTQYF
TRBD2	NA	TRBV3-1/TRBV3-2	TRBJ2-7	TGTGCCAGCAGCCAAGTTCTAGCGGGGGAGGACGAGCAGTACTTC	CASSQVLAGEDEQYF
NA	NA	TRBV6-6	TRBJ1-3	TGTGCCAGCAGTTACGGGCAGGGATCCTCTGGAAACACCATATATTTT	CASSYGQGSSGNTIYF
NA	NA	TRBV24-1	TRBJ2-2	TGTGCCACCAGTGATTTGAACAGAAACACCGGGGAGCTGTTTTTT	CATSDLNRNTGELFF
NA	NA	TRBV5-1	TRBJ2-3	TGCGCCAGCAGCTTGGGCCTGGGGACAGATACGCAGTATTTT	CASSLGLGTDTQYF
TRBD1	NA	TRBV11-2	TRBJ1-5	TGTGCCAGCAGCCCTACCCAGGGGGCTCCCGATCAGCCCCAGCATTTT	CASSPTQGAPDQPQHF
NA	NA	TRBV14	TRBJ1-2	TGTGCCAGCAGCCAAGAAACATGGGTAGGGTCTTACTATGGCTACACCTTC	CASSQETWVGSYYGYTF
NA	NA	TRBV7-9	TRBJ1-4	TGTGCCAGCAGCTCAAGCCCACCCGAAAAACTGTTTTTT	CASSSSPPEKLFF
NA	NA	TRBV30	TRBJ2-2	TGTGCCTGGGCGAGAGGGGGGGCCGGGGAGCTGTTTTTT	CAWARGGAGELFF
TRBD1	NA	TRBV28	TRBJ2-5	TGTGCCAGCAGGGGGACAGTTCAAGAGACCCAGTACTTC	CASRGTVQETQYF
TRBD1	NA	TRBV4-1	TRBJ1-3	TGCGCCAGCAGCCAAGAGGGGACAGCTGGAAACACCATATATTTT	CASSQEGTAGNTIYF
NA	NA	TRBV3-1/TRBV3-2	TRBJ1-1	TGTGCCAGCAGCCGGGAAGGGGTGAGGGAAGCTTTCTTT	CASSREGVREAFF
TRBD1	NA	TRBV5-6	TRBJ2-2	TGTGCCAGCAGCTACGGGACAGGGGCGGCCGGGGAGCTGTTTTTT	CASSYGTGAAGELFF
TRBD1	once	TRBV6-5	TRBJ1-5	TGTGCCACCGGGGACAGGAGAGGTCAGCCCCAGCATTTT	CATGDRRGQPQHF
NA	NA	TRBV6-1	TRBJ1-2	TGTGCCAGCAGTGAACCGACAGCCTATGGCTACACCTTC	CASSEPTAYGYTF
TRBD2	NA	TRBV7-3	TRBJ2-3	TGTGCCAGCAGCCGCCAGGGAGGGGGCACAGATACGCAGTATTTT	CASSRQGGGTDTQYF
NA	NA	TRBV2	TRBJ1-1	TGTGCCAGCAGTTCGGACACGAACACTGAAGCTTTCTTT	CASSSDTNTEAFF
TRBD1	NA	TRBV7-2	TRBJ2-7	TGTGCCAGCAGCTTGGGACAGCGCCCCTCCGAGCAGTACTTC	CASSLGQRPSEQYF
NA	NA	TRBV19	TRBJ2-1	TGTGCCAGTAGTATAGGACGGGGATACAATGAGCAGTTCTTC	CASSIGRGYNEQFF
TRBD2	NA	TRBV5-4	TRBJ2-3	TGTGCCAGCAGCTTGGCGGAAGCGGGGGGCAGCGATACGCAGTATTTT	CASSLAEAGGSDTQYF
TRBD1	NA	TRBV15	TRBJ1-1	TGTGCCACCAGCAGAGATCAGGGGGCGCGGTCTGAAGCTTTCTTT	CATSRDQGARSEAFF
NA	NA	TRBV5-4	TRBJ1-1	TGTGCCAGCAGATCGGAGAGCTTTTGGATGAACACTGAAGCTTTCTTT	CASRSESFWMNTEAFF
NA	NA	TRBV4-1	TRBJ1-1	TGCGCCAGCAGCCAAAAGGATGGGATGAACACTGAAGCTTTCTTT	CASSQKDGMNTEAFF
TRBD2	NA	TRBV6-5	TRBJ2-3	TGTGCCAGCAGTTACTCTAGCGGGAGGGCCACAGATACGCAGTATTTT	CASSYSSGRATDTQYF
TRBD2	once	TRBV7-9	TRBJ2-5	TGTGCCAGCAGCACAGCGGGAGATTCAGAGACCCAGTACTTC	CASSTAGDSETQYF
TRBD1	NA	TRBV29-1	TRBJ1-4	TGCAGCGTAGCCCGCGGGACAGTTAATGAAAAACTGTTTTTT	CSVARGTVNEKLFF
NA	NA	TRBV3-1/TRBV3-2	TRBJ1-2	TGTGCCAGCACTCCCCCGGGGGGGGCTGATGGTGGCTACACCTTC	CASTPPGGADGGYTF
NA	NA	TRBV19	TRBJ1-5	TGTGCCAGTATCCACACTTCGGGCCGCAGCAATCAGCCCCAGCATTTT	CASIHTSGRSNQPQHF
NA	NA	TRBV18	TRBJ2-3	TGTGCCAGCTCACCAGGTGGGGAGGACACAGATACGCAGTATTTT	CASSPGGEDTDTQYF
NA	NA	TRBV6-5	TRBJ2-7	TGTGCCAGCAGTTACTCGCACCGCTCCTACGAGCAGTACTTC	CASSYSHRSYEQYF
TRBD2	few	TRBV2	TRBJ2-7	TGTGCCAGCAGCCCCCCCCCTCTAGCGGGTCACTACGAGCAGTACTTC	CASSPPPLAGHYEQYF
NA	NA	TRBV7-6	TRBJ1-5	TGTGCCAGCAGCTTAGTAACGGAGAGCAATCAGCCCCAGCATTTT	CASSLVTESNQPQHF
NA	few	TRBV9	TRBJ2-4	TGTGCCAGCAGCGAAGGGACACCCCTTCGAACCAAAAACATTCAGTACTTC	CASSEGTPLRTKNIQYF
TRBD1	NA	TRBV5-1	TRBJ2-6	TGCGCCAGCAGCTTTACGGGACAGGGGGCGCCGGGGGCCAACGTCCTGACTTTC	CASSFTGQGAPGANVLTF
TRBD1	NA	TRBV12-3/TRBV12-4	TRBJ2-5	TGTGCCAGCAGTTTAGCGCGGACAGGCCCCCAGTACTTC	CASSLARTGPQYF
NA	NA	TRBV19	TRBJ1-2	TGTGCCAGTAGCCCTGGCAGGGCCTATGGCTACACCTTC	CASSPGRAYGYTF
NA	NA	TRBV19	TRBJ1-2	TGTGCCAGTAGTATAGATCATACATTGTACGGCTACACCTTC	CASSIDHTLYGYTF
TRBD1	NA	TRBV15	TRBJ2-7	TGTGCCACCAGCAGAGATAAGGCAGGGGGCTACTCCTACGAGCAGTACTTC	CATSRDKAGGYSYEQYF
NA	once	TRBV2	TRBJ2-2	TGTGCCAGCAGTGAGGAGCGGGCAATCCCAAGGGGCACCGGGGAGCTGTTTTTT	CASSEERAIPRGTGELFF
TRBD2	NA	TRBV28	TRBJ2-7	TGTGCCTCCTGGACTAGCGGGAGGTACGAGCAGTACTTC	CASWTSGRYEQYF
NA	NA	TRBV7-2	TRBJ1-2	TGTGCCAGCAGCGCGGGGCAAGGGGCGCCGGATGGCTACACCTTC	CASSAGQGAPDGYTF
TRBD1	few	TRBV6-5	TRBJ2-2	TGTGCCAGCAGCCCGACAGGGTTTATCACCGGGGAGCTGTTTTTT	CASSPTGFITGELFF
TRBD1	NA	TRBV7-2	TRBJ2-3	TGTGCCAGCAGCGCCACAGGGGGCGCAGATACGCAGTATTTT	CASSATGGADTQYF
NA	NA	TRBV5-4	TRBJ1-1	TGTGCCAGCAGCTGGGTGGGGAGGATGAGTACTGAAGCTTTCTTT	CASSWVGRMSTEAFF
NA	NA	TRBV19	TRBJ2-7	TGTGCCAGTACGGGCAGGAGATTCGACGAGCAGTACTTC	CASTGRRFDEQYF
NA	once	TRBV7-8	TRBJ1-5	TGTGCCAGCTGCCAACAGAGGATATATAGCAATCAGCCCCAGCATTTT	CASCQQRIYSNQPQHF
NA	once	TRBV12-3/TRBV12-4	TRBJ1-2	TGTGCCAGCAGTTTGGGAGGGGGCTACACCTTC	CASSLGGGYTF
TRBD1	NA	TRBV9	TRBJ2-1	TGTGCCAGCAGCCCAAAGTGGGGACAGGGAGACAACTACAATGAGCAGTTCTTC	CASSPKWGQGDNYNEQFF
NA	NA	TRBV7-2	TRBJ2-7	TGTGCCAGCAGCTTAAATCGGGCCGCCCTTTCCTTC	CASSLNRAALSF
NA	NA	TRBV21-1	TRBJ2-7	TGTGCCAGCAGCAAAGCCGGCGCGGGAGGGCCAGATCCCTACGAGCAGTACTTC	CASSKAGAGGPDPYEQYF
NA	NA	TRBV4-1	TRBJ1-2	TGCGCCAGCAGCCTCAGCAGGGTGACTAACTATGGCTACACCTTC	CASSLSRVTNYGYTF
NA	NA	TRBV11-2	TRBJ2-1	TGTGCCAGCAGCTTACGGGCGACGTCGGATGAGCAGTTCTTC	CASSLRATSDEQFF
NA	NA	TRBV27	TRBJ2-7	TGTGCCAGCAGTTTAGAGTGGCAGGGTAGGATCTACGAGCAGTACTTC	CASSLEWQGRIYEQYF
NA	NA	TRBV18	TRBJ2-5	TGTGCCAGCTCACCACCGGGTCGGCGAGAGACCCAGTACTTC	CASSPPGRRETQYF
NA	NA	TRBV18	TRBJ2-7	TGTGCCAGCTCACTATGGGACCCCCACGAGCAGTACTTC	CASSLWDPHEQYF
TRBD2	NA	TRBV7-8	TRBJ2-1	TGTGCCAGCGAAGCCGGGACTAGCGGGACCAATGAGCAGTTCTTC	CASEAGTSGTNEQFF
NA	NA	TRBV28	TRBJ1-1	TGTGCCAGCAACGGACACGAAATTCACACTGAAGCTTTCTTT	CASNGHEIHTEAFF
TRBD2	NA	TRBV6-4	TRBJ2-3	TGTGCCAGCAGGAGGGTAGCGGGGGGCACAGATACGCAGTATTTT	CASRRVAGGTDTQYF